These 32 T cell receptor beta chains came from one sample sequenced in a study of T cells in Graves' hyperthyroidism and ophthalmopathy. Amplified regions were TCR beta CDR3 sequences from RNA transcripts. An initial round of RT-PCR targeting the TCR CDR3 relied on the HTBI primer set. Each CDR3 protein gets one entry after TCRdb re-called the multiplex PCR reads with MiXCR. Among 480,000 or so distinct CDR3 sequences, 40% to 50% were seen once, and the ten largest hold 35% to 50%. The specimen sequenced was peripheral blood or thyroid tissue (not recorded which). These receptors came from an adult woman with Graves' disease, either hyperthyroidism or ophthalmopathy (not recorded which).

At least ten counts were recorded for this clonotype. The rearrangement uses TRBV7-2 and TRBJ1-3; no firm D call. Per the germline V gene, CDR1 is SGHTA and CDR2 is FQGNSA. Trimming cost V 5 bases and J 4 bases, with 15 bases left between them. This CDR3 is built from 15 residues. CDR3 residues: CASSPQNAAGNTIYF. CDR3 DNA: TGTGCCAGCAGCCCTCAGAACGCAGCCGGAAACACCATATATTTT.

V and J are TRBV5-1 and TRBJ2-3; 10 bases line up with TRBD2. The germline V gene encodes CDR1 SGHRS and CDR2 YFSETQ. V was clipped by 0 bases and J by 6 bases; unmatched bases: 4. The CDR3 length is 15 residues. The CDR3: CASSLAGTSEDTQYF. The CDR3 DNA follows: TGCGCCAGCAGCTTGGCTGGGACTAGCGAGGATACGCAGTATTTT.

The table lists this clonotype with a few counts. A read error may account for a junction end that differs from germline. The chain carries TRBV12-3 or TRBV12-4 and TRBJ1-6; unclear D gene. CDR3 length: 13 residues. CDR3 residues: CAISESQVTPLHF. The CDR3 coding sequence is TGTGCCATCAGTGAGTCGCAGGTTACACCCCTCCACTTT.

This clonotype was seen more than once but under ten times. V gene TRBV29-1 combines with J gene TRBJ2-1; 10 bases line up with TRBD2. Germline V gives CDR1 SQVTM, CDR2 ANQGSEA. The CDR3 covers 14 residues. V trimming: 4 bases; J trimming: 6 bases; junction bases outside the gene matches: 6. The CDR3 protein is CSVGFLAGVNEQFF. CDR3 in DNA: TGCAGCGTTGGGTTCCTAGCGGGAGTCAATGAGCAGTTCTTC.

This sequence joins TRBV6-2 or TRBV6-3 and TRBJ2-3; tentatively, D is TRBD2 (5 bases). Germline V gene lookup returns CDR1 MNHEY and CDR2 SVGEGT. V lost 2 bases, J lost 0 bases, and 15 bases lay in between. This CDR3 comprises 17 residues. For the CDR3, the DNA is TGTGCCAGCAGTTACCCGGAGCGGACCTTCAGCACAGATACGCAGTATTTT. It is translated as CASSYPERTFSTDTQYF.

This clonotype was detected ten times or more. J is TRBJ2-7 and V is TRBV4-1; the D gene could be TRBD1 or TRBD2 (5 bases each). The ends were cut back, 2 bases at V and 3 bases at J, with 14 bases in the middle. Looked up from germline, CDR1 is MGHRA and CDR2 is YSYEKL. This CDR3 is 15 amino acids long. CDR3 sequence: CASSQPGQGIYEQYF. The CDR3, as DNA: TGCGCCAGCAGCCAACCGGGGCAGGGTATCTACGAGCAGTACTTC.

This clonotype was detected a few times. The chain links TRBV12-3 or TRBV12-4 to TRBJ1-2; TRBD1 agrees at 7 bases. The length of the CDR3 is 17 residues. V lost 6 bases and J lost 2; bases outside the gene matches: 15. The DNA of the CDR3 is TGTGCCAGCAGCCCTACGGATCGACAGGGCCAGAACTATGGCTACACCTTC. Translated, it gives CASSPTDRQGQNYGYTF.

This clonotype was counted ten times or more. The chain links TRBV2 to TRBJ1-1; a possible D gene is TRBD1 (5 bases). The V end lost 8 bases, the J end lost 0 bases, and 7 bases lay between the germline ends. The CDR3 has 12 residues. Germline V lookup: CDR1 SNHLY, CDR2 FYNNEI. Here the CDR3 reads CASVGVNTEAFF. CDR3 sequence (DNA): TGTGCCAGCGTAGGGGTGAACACTGAAGCTTTCTTT.

The chain uses TRBV10-3 and TRBJ2-7, with TRBD2 matching over 13 bases. The J call may be mistaken, given a closer DNA end match to TRBJ2-1. This CDR3 has 16 residues. Looked up from germline, CDR1 is ENHRY and CDR2 is SYGVKD. The CDR3 sequence is CAISDRGLAGYDEQFF. DNA of the CDR3: TGTGCCATCAGTGATCGGGGACTAGCGGGATATGATGAGCAGTTCTTC.

CDR3 loop: CASSQEPIANRPQTYEQYF. The CDR3 nucleotides read TGTGCCAGCAGCCAAGAGCCCATCGCCAACAGGCCTCAGACCTACGAGCAGTACTTC. The chain employs TRBV7-9 and TRBJ2-7; perhaps TRBD1 as D (5 bases). Germline values: CDR1 SEHNR, CDR2 FQNEAQ (reference sequence). V was trimmed by 5 bases and J by 2 bases, leaving 28 bases between them. The CDR3 covers 19 residues.

The chain is built from TRBV11-2 and TRBJ1-5; TRBD1 agrees at 10 bases. The V and J ends lost 4 bases and 1 base, in that order; junction bases with no gene match: 4. The germline gives CDR1 SGHAT, CDR2 FQNNGV. This CDR3 spans 16 amino acids. CDR3: CASSSLDRGSNQPQHF. The CDR3 DNA reads TGTGCCAGCAGCTCACTGGACAGGGGGAGCAATCAGCCCCAGCATTTT.

This clonotype was counted ten times or more. This rearrangement joins TRBV7-9 to TRBJ1-2, with TRBD1 identical over 9 bases. The CDR3 has 14 amino acids. V lost 2 bases and J lost 7; bases outside the gene matches: 5. Germline loops: CDR1 SEHNR, CDR2 FQNEAQ (reference sequence). CDR3 in amino acids: CASSLTTGGFGYTF. The CDR3 nucleotides are TGTGCCAGCAGCTTAACTACAGGGGGCTTTGGCTACACCTTC.

The rearrangement uses TRBV14 and TRBJ2-5, with D tentatively TRBD1 (5 bases). The V gene lost 1 base and the J gene lost 1 base, with 10 bases spanning the gap. The CDR3 is 15 amino acids. Germline V gene sequence: CDR1 SGHDN, CDR2 FVKESK. CDR3 in DNA: TGTGCCAGCAGCCAAGCAACAGGTCTCCAAGAGACCCAGTACTTC. Translating gives CASSQATGLQETQYF.

J is TRBJ1-2 and V is TRBV7-8; 7 nucleotides align to TRBD1. This CDR3 contains 14 residues. Losses at the gene ends were 0 bases for V and 5 bases for J; bases not matched to a gene: 3. CDR1 and CDR2 (germline): SGHVS, FQNEAQ. The CDR3 region is CASSLAGGWYGYTF. As DNA, the CDR3 is TGTGCCAGCAGCTTAGCAGGGGGCTGGTATGGCTACACCTTC.

V is TRBV15 and J is TRBJ1-2; D remains unclear. The CDR3 spans 13 residues. V was shortened by 7 bases and J by 4 bases, with 13 bases between the two germline ends. Germline V gene lookup returns CDR1 LNHNV and CDR2 YYDKDF (reference sequence). The CDR3 here is CATNTESVYGYTF. The CDR3 coding sequence is TGTGCCACCAACACCGAGTCTGTCTATGGCTACACCTTC. Filled out from reference TRBV15 and TRBJ1-2, the complete variable domain reads DAMVIQNPRYQVTQFGKPVTLSCSQTLNHNVMYWYQQKSSQAPKLLFHYYDKDFNNEADTPDNFQSRRPNTSFCFLDIRSPGLGDTAMYLCATNTESVYGYTFGSGTRLTVV.

This clonotype has a count of ten or more. V usage is TRBV15 and J usage is TRBJ2-7, with no clear D. The CDR3 has 13 amino acids. V was pared by 0 bases and J by 4 bases, with 7 bases between. Germline V gives CDR1 LNHNV, CDR2 YYDKDF (reference sequence). The CDR3 is CATSRDLGYEQYF. Written as DNA, the CDR3 is TGTGCCACCAGCAGAGATCTGGGGTACGAGCAGTACTTC.

This clonotype was seen at least ten times. The chain couples TRBV7-6 to TRBJ2-7; tentatively, D is TRBD1 (6 bases). Deletions cut 0 bases from V and 2 bases from J, with 17 bases between. CDR3 length: 17 amino acids. Germline V gene lookup returns CDR1 SGHVS and CDR2 FNYEAQ. The CDR3, as DNA: TGTGCCAGCAGCTTAGCGACAGGTACGCCGACCACCTACGAGCAGTACTTC. Translating gives CASSLATGTPTTYEQYF.

The chain combines TRBV2 with TRBJ1-6; 7 bases align to TRBD1. The V and J ends lost 6 bases and 7 bases, in that order; junction bases with no gene match: 6. This CDR3 comprises 14 residues. Germline V gene data show CDR1 as SNHLY and CDR2 as FYNNEI. This CDR3 reads CASRFGQENSPLHF. The CDR3 nucleotides read TGTGCCAGCAGGTTCGGACAGGAGAATTCACCCCTCCACTTT.

V usage is TRBV7-2 and J usage is TRBJ1-1, with 10 positions matching TRBD1. Germline values: CDR1 SGHTA, CDR2 FQGNSA. The CDR3 extends over 14 amino acids. Trimming at V came to 5 bases and at J to 4 bases, leaving 4 bases not matched to a gene. The CDR3 region is CASSRDRGTTEAFF. The CDR3 DNA sequence: TGTGCCAGCAGCAGGGACAGGGGAACCACTGAAGCTTTCTTT.

The sample holds many counts of this clonotype. The V and J genes are TRBV11-2 and TRBJ2-7, with 12 bases fitting TRBD2. This CDR3 spans 14 amino acids. J was trimmed by 3 bases and V by 5 bases; bases with no gene match: 2. The germline V gene has CDR1 SGHAT and CDR2 FQNNGV. The DNA of the CDR3 is TGTGCCAGCAGCGGACTAGCGGGATTCTACGAGCAGTACTTC. Translated, it gives CASSGLAGFYEQYF.

The V and J genes are TRBV29-1 and TRBJ2-7; TRBD1 agrees at 8 bases. V shed 6 bases, J shed 2 bases, and the junction held 3 bases outside the gene matches. Looked up from germline, CDR1 is SQVTM and CDR2 is ANQGSEA. The CDR3 totals 12 residues. Written as DNA, the CDR3 is TGCAGCGTCCGGACAGGGCCCTACGAGCAGTACTTC. Translated: CSVRTGPYEQYF.

In its sample, this clonotype is large. The genes are TRBV2 and TRBJ2-6; D might be TRBD1 (7 bases). CDR3 length: 18 residues. Trimming shortened V by 8 bases and J by 0 bases, and 20 bases separated the two germline ends. Germline V gives CDR1 SNHLY, CDR2 FYNNEI. For the CDR3, the DNA is TGTGCCAGCTGCCCCGGCGGGACAGAGTTCTCTGGGGCCAACGTCCTGACTTTC. Translation: CASCPGGTEFSGANVLTF.

The chain uses TRBV20-1 and TRBJ2-5, with 9 bases identical to TRBD2. Germline CDR1 and CDR2: DFQATT and SNEGSKA (reference sequence). V lost 6 bases to trimming and J lost 5 bases; unmatched junction nucleotides: 25. The CDR3 totals 19 residues. The CDR3 DNA is TGCAGTGCATTCCCCCCGACTAGCGGAAACGGGGAGGGCCGCGAGACCCAGTACTTC. It translates to CSAFPPTSGNGEGRETQYF.

This chain links TRBV6-5 with TRBJ2-5; TRBD1 matches 7 bases. CDR1 and CDR2 (germline): MNHEY, SVGAGI. V trimming: 2 bases; J trimming: 6 bases; junction bases outside the gene matches: 6. The CDR3 has 14 residues. DNA of the CDR3: TGTGCCAGCAGTTACAGTCTCAGGGGGAAGACCCAGTACTTC. Encoded protein: CASSYSLRGKTQYF.

The chain uses TRBV5-1 and TRBJ2-1, with TRBD2 matching over 10 bases. From germline, CDR1 is SGHRS and CDR2 YFSETQ. The ends lost 1 base at V and 4 bases at J; junction bases unmatched: 8. The length of the CDR3 is 17 residues. CDR3 nucleotides: TGCGCCAGCAGCTTGTTCGGAGCGGGAGGGAAATACAATGAGCAGTTCTTC. This translates into CASSLFGAGGKYNEQFF.

There are a few counts of this clonotype. At one end the junction does not follow the germline gene, possibly because of a read error. The CDR3 protein is CASSLSFGHQLTQYF. The DNA for the CDR3 is TGTGCTAGCAGCTTAAGTTTTGGCCACCAGTTGACCCAGTACTTC. This chain uses TRBV7-9 with TRBJ2-5; D is unresolved. The CDR3 has 15 amino acids. Looked up from germline, CDR1 is SEHNR and CDR2 is FQNEAQ (reference sequence).

This clonotype was seen ten or more times. The chain joins TRBV9 to TRBJ2-5; D may be TRBD2 (6 bases). This CDR3 has 15 residues. The V end was cut by 4 bases, the J end by 5 bases, with 18 bases between. Per germline, CDR1 SGDLS and CDR2 YYNGEE. The CDR3 sequence is CASSPRGSSGETQYF. As DNA, the CDR3 is TGTGCCAGCAGCCCACGGGGGTCCTCCGGGGAGACCCAGTACTTC. Looking up the rest from reference TRBV9 and TRBJ2-5 gives the full variable domain: DSGVTQTPKHLITATGQRVTLRCSPRSGDLSVYWYQQSLDQGLQFLIQYYNGEERAKGNILERFSAQQFPDLHSELNLSSLELGDSALYFCASSPRGSSGETQYFGPGTRLLVL.

This clonotype was seen ten or more times. V gene TRBV6-1 combines with J gene TRBJ1-1; D is possibly TRBD1 (5 bases). The CDR3 sequence is 12 residues long. Germline CDR1 and CDR2: MNHNS and SASEGT. V was pared by 3 bases and J by 10 bases, with 12 bases between. CDR3: CASSDRDWRAFF. In DNA form, the CDR3 reads TGTGCCAGCAGTGACAGGGATTGGCGAGCTTTCTTT.

This chain uses TRBV7-9 with TRBJ2-7, with D unresolved. V shed 3 bases and J shed 2 bases, with 11 bases lying between them. Germline V lookup: CDR1 SEHNR, CDR2 FQNEAQ (reference sequence). This CDR3 comprises 14 residues. The CDR3: CASSFGPLTYEQYF. The DNA of the CDR3 is TGTGCCAGCAGCTTCGGACCGCTGACCTACGAGCAGTACTTC.

This rearrangement joins TRBV7-8 to TRBJ1-5; 8 bases align to TRBD1. J was trimmed by 0 bases and V by 6 bases; bases with no gene match: 10. The CDR3 runs 17 residues. Germline V CDR1 and CDR2: SGHVS, FQNEAQ. Here the CDR3 reads CASSSGTGLDSNQPQHF. The CDR3 DNA is TGTGCCAGCAGTTCCGGGACAGGCTTAGATAGCAATCAGCCCCAGCATTTT.

This clonotype was counted many times. DNA for the CDR3: TGTGCCATCAGTGAGACGTCTAGCGATTTCACCGGGGAGCTGTTTTTT. This codes for CAISETSSDFTGELFF. The chain is built from TRBV10-3 and TRBJ2-2; D may be TRBD2 (6 bases). V was cut by 2 bases and J by 4 bases, with 14 bases left in between. The germline V gene has CDR1 ENHRY and CDR2 SYGVKD. The CDR3 has 16 residues.

The chain joins TRBV10-3 to TRBJ2-7; TRBD1 is a possible D gene (6 bases). The CDR3 sequence is 12 residues long. The V gene lost 8 bases and the J gene lost 3 bases, with 11 bases spanning the gap. CDR1 ENHRY and CDR2 SYGVKD come from the germline V gene. CDR3 DNA: TGTGCCATCGAGGGGACAATCTACGAGCAGTACTTC. It specifies CAIEGTIYEQYF.